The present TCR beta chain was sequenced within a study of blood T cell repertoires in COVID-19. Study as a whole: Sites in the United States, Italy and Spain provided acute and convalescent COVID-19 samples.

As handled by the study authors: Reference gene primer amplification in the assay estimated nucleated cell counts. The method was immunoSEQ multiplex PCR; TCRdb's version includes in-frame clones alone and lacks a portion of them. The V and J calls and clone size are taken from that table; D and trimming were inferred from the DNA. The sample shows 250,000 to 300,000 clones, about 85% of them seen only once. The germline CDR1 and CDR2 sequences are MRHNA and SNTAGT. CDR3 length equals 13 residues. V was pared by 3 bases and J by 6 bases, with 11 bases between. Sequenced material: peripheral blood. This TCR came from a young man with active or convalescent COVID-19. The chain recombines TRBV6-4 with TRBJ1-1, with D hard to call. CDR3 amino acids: CASSEVGGSEAFF. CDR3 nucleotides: TGTGCCAGCAGTGAAGTAGGAGGATCTGAAGCTTTCTTT.